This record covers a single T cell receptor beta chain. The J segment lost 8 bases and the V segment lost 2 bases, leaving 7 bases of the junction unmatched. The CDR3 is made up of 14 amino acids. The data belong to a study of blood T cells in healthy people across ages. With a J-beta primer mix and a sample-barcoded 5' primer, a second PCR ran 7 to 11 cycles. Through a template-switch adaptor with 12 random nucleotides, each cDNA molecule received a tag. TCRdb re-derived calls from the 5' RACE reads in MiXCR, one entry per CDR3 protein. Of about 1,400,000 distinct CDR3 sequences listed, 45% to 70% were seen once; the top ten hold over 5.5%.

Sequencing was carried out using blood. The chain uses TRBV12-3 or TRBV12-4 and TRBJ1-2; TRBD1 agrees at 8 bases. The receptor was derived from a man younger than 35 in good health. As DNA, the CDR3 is TGTGCCAGCAGTTTATTGCGGACAGGGAACGGCTACACCTTC. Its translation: CASSLLRTGNGYTF.